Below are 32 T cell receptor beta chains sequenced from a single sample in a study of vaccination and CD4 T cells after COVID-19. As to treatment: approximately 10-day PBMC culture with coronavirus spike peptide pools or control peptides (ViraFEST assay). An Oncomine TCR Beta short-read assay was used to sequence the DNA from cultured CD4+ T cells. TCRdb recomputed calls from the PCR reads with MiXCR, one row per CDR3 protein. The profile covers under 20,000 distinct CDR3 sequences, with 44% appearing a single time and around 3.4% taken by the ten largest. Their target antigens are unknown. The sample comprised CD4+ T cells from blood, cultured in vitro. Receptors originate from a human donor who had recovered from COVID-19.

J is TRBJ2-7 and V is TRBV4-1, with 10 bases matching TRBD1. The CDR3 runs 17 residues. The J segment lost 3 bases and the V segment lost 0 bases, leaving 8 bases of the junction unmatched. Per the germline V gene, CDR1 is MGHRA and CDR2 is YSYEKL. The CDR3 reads CASSQEFRGQGFYEQYF. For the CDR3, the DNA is TGCGCCAGCAGCCAAGAATTTCGGGGACAGGGGTTCTACGAGCAGTACTTC.

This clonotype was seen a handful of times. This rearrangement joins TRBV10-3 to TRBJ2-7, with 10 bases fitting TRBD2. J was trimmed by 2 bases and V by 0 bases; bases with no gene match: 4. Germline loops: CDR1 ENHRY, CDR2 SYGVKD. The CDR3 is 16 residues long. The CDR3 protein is CAISESLAGTTYEQYF. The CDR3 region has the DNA TGTGCCATCAGTGAGTCACTAGCGGGAACAACCTACGAGCAGTACTTC.

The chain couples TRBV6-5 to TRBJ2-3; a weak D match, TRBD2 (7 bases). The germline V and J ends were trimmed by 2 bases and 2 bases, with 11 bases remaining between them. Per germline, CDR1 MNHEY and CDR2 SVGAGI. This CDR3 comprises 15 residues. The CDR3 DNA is TGTGCCAGCAGTTACAGGGCGGGGGCCACAGATACGCAGTATTTT. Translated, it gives CASSYRAGATDTQYF.

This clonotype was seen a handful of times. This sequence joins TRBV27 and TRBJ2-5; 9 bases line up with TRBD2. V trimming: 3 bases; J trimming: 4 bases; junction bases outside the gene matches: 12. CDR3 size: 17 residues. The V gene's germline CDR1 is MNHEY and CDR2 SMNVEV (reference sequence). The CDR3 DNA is TGTGCCAGCAGTTTTGGCGCGGGAGGGCTGGGAGCAGAGACCCAGTACTTC. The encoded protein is CASSFGAGGLGAETQYF.

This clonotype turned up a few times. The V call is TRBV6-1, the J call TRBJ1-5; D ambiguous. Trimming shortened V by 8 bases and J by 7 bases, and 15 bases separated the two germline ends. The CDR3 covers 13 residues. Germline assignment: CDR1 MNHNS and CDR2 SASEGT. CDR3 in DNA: TGTGCCAGCGTCGGATCCACGGGACAGCCCCAGCATTTT. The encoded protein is CASVGSTGQPQHF.

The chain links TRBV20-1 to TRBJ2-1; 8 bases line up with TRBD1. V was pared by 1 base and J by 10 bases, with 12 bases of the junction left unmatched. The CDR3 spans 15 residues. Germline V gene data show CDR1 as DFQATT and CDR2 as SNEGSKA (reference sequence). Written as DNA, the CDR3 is TGCAGTGCTAGAGGGACAGGGATAGGTATGACGGAGCAGTTCTTC. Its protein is CSARGTGIGMTEQFF.

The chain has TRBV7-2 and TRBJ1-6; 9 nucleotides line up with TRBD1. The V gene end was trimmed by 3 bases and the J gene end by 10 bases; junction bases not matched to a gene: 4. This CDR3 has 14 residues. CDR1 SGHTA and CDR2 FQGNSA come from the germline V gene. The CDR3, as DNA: TGTGCCAGCAGCTTCGGACAGGGGTACTCACCCCTCCACTTT. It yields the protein CASSFGQGYSPLHF.

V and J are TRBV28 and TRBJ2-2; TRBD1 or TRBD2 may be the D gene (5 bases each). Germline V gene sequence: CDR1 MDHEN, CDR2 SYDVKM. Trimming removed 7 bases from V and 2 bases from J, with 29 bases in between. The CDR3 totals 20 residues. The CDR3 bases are TGTGCCAGCACCCGAGGGTATTGGGCGGATTTGGGGCTAAACACCGGGGAGCTGTTTTTT. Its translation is CASTRGYWADLGLNTGELFF.

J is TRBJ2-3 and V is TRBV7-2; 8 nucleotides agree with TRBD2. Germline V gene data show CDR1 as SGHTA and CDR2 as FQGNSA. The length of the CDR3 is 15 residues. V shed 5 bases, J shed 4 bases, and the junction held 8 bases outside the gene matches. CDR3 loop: CASSQSGRGPDTQYF. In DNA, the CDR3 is TGTGCCAGCAGCCAGAGCGGGAGAGGTCCAGATACGCAGTATTTT. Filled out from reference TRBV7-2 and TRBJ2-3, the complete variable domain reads GAGVSQSPSNKVTEKGKDVELRCDPISGHTALYWYRQSLGQGLEFLIYFQGNSAPDKSGLPSDRFSAERTGGSVSTLTIQRTQQEDSAVYLCASSQSGRGPDTQYFGPGTRLTVL.

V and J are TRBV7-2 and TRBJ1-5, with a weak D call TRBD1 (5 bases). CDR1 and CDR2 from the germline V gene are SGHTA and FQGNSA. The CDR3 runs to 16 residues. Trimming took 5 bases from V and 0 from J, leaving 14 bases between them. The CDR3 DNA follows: TGTGCCAGCAGCCAACATGGGGGGAATAGCAATCAGCCCCAGCATTTT. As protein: CASSQHGGNSNQPQHF.

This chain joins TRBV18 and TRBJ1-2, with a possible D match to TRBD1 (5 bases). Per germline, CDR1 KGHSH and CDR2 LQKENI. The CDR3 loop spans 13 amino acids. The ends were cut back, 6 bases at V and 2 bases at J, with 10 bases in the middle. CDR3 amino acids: CASSQRTNYGYTF. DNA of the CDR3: TGTGCCAGCTCTCAACGGACAAACTATGGCTACACCTTC.

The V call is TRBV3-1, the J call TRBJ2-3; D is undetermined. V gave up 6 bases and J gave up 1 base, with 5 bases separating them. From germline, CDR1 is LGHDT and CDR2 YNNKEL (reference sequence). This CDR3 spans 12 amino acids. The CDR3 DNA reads TGTGCCAGCAGACACGGCACAGATACGCAGTATTTT. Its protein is CASRHGTDTQYF.

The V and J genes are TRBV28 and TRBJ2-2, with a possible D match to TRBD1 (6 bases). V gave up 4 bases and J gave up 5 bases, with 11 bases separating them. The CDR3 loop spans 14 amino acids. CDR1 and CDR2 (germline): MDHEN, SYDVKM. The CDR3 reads CASSSFQGTGELFF. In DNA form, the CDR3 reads TGTGCCAGCAGTTCGTTCCAGGGGACCGGGGAGCTGTTTTTT.

Written as DNA, the CDR3 is TGTGCCAGCACGGTAGGACAGGGCCAAGAGACCCAGTACTTC. Residues: CASTVGQGQETQYF. The rearrangement links TRBV12-3 or TRBV12-4 to TRBJ2-5; 8 positions agree with TRBD1. V lost 7 bases to trimming and J lost 1 base; unmatched junction nucleotides: 5. This CDR3 is built from 14 residues.

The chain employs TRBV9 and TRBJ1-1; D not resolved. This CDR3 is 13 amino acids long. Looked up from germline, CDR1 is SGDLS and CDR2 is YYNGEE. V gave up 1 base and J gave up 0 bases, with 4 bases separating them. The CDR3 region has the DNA TGTGCCAGCAGCGTAATGATGAACACTGAAGCTTTCTTT. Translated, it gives CASSVMMNTEAFF. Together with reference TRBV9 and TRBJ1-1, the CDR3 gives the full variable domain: DSGVTQTPKHLITATGQRVTLRCSPRSGDLSVYWYQQSLDQGLQFLIQYYNGEERAKGNILERFSAQQFPDLHSELNLSSLELGDSALYFCASSVMMNTEAFFGQGTRLTVV.

CDR3 protein: CSEAGTGTAEAFF. The CDR3 nucleotides are TGCAGTGAAGCCGGGACAGGGACTGCTGAAGCTTTCTTT. The chain employs TRBV20-1 and TRBJ1-1; 9 positions agree with TRBD1. The V segment lost 7 bases and the J segment 6 bases; nucleotides outside the gene matches: 9. CDR1 and CDR2 (germline): DFQATT, SNEGSKA (reference sequence). This CDR3 is 13 amino acids long.

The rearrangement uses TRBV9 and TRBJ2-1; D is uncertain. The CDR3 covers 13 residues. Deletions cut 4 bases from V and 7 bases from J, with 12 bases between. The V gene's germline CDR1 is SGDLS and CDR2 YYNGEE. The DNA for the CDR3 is TGTGCCAGCAGCCCTAGAGTCGGAAATGAGCAGTTCTTC. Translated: CASSPRVGNEQFF.

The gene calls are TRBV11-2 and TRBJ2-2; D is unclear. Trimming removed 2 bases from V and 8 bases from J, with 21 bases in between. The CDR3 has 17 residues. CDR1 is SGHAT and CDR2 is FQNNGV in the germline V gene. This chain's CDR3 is CASSLIEVSRARGELFF. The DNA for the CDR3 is TGTGCCAGCAGCTTAATAGAAGTTTCAAGAGCTCGGGGGGAGCTGTTTTTT.

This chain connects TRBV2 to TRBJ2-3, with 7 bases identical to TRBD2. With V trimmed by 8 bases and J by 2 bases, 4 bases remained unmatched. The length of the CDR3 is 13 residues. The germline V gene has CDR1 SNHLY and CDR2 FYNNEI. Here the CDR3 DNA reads TGTGCCAGCGCGGGAGCGGTCACAGATACGCAGTATTTT. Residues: CASAGAVTDTQYF.

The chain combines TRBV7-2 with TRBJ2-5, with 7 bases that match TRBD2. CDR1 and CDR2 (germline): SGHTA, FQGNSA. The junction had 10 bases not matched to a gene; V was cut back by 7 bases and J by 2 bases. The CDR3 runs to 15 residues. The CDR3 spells CASIFGGGEQETQYF. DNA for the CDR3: TGTGCCAGCATTTTCGGGGGAGGGGAGCAAGAGACCCAGTACTTC.

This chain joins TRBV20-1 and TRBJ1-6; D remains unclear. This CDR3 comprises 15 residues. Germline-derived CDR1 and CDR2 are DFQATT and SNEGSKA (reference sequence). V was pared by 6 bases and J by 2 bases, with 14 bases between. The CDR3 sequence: CSARPPTTYNSPLHF. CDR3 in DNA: TGCAGTGCGCGGCCACCGACGACCTATAATTCACCCCTCCACTTT.

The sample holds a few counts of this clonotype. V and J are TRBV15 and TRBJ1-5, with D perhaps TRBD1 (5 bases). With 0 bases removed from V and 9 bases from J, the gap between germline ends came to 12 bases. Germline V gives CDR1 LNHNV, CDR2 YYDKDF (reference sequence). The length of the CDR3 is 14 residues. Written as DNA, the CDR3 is TGTGCCACCAGCAGAGATAATACCGGGGGGCCCCAGCATTTT. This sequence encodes CATSRDNTGGPQHF.

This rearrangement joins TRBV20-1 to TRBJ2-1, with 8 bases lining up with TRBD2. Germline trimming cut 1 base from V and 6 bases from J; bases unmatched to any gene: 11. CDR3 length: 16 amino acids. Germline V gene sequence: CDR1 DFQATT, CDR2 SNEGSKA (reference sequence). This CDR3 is CSARAPLAGNGNEQFF. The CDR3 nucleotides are TGCAGTGCTAGAGCCCCTCTAGCGGGTAATGGCAATGAGCAGTTCTTC.

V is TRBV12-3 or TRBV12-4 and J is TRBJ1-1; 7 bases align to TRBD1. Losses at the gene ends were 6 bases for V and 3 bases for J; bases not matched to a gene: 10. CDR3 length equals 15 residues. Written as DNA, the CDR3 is TGTGCCAGCAGACAAAACAGGGGAGGGGACACTGAAGCTTTCTTT. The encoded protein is CASRQNRGGDTEAFF.

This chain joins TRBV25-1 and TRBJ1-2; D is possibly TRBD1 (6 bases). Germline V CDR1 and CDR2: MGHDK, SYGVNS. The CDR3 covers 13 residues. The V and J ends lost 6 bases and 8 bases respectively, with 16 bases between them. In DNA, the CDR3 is TGTGCCAGCAGCCCGACAGGACTCGGCGGCTACACCTTC. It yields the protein CASSPTGLGGYTF.

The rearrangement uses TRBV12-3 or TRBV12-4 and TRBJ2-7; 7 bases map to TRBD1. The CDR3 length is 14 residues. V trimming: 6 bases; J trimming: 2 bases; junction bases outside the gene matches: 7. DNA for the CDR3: TGTGCCAGCAGACCACAGGGGCGTGCCTACGAGCAGTACTTC. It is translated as CASRPQGRAYEQYF.

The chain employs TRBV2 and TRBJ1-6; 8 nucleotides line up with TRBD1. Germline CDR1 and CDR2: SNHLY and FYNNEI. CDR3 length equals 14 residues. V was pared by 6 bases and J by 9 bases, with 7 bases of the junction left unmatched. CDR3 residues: CASSLDRVGSPLHF. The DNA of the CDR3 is TGTGCCAGCAGCCTGGACAGGGTCGGTTCACCCCTCCACTTT. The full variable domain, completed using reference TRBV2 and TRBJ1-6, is EPEVTQTPSHQVTQMGQEVILRCVPISNHLYFYWYRQILGQKVEFLVSFYNNEISEKSEIFDDQFSVERPDGSNFTLKIRSTKLEDSAMYFCASSLDRVGSPLHFGNGTRLTVT.

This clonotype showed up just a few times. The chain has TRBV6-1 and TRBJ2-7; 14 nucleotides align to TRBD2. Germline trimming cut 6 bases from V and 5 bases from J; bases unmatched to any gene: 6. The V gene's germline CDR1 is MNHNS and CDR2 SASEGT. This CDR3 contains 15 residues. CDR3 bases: TGTGCCAGCAGGGGGACTAGCGGGAGTTCCCACGAGCAGTACTTC. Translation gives CASRGTSGSSHEQYF.

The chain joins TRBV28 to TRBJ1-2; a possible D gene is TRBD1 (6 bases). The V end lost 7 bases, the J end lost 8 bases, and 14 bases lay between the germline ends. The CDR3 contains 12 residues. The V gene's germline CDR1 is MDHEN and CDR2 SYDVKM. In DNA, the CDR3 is TGTGCCAGCAACCAGGGGTCTCAAGGCTACACCTTC. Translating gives CASNQGSQGYTF.

The chain's CDR3 is CASSLWDSYEQYF. CDR3 DNA sequence: TGTGCCAGCAGCTTGTGGGACAGCTACGAGCAGTACTTC. V is TRBV5-4 and J is TRBJ2-7; 7 nucleotides line up with TRBD1. V shed 1 base and J 3 bases; nucleotides not matched to a gene: 1. CDR1 and CDR2 from the germline V gene are SGHNT and YYREEE (reference sequence). This CDR3 spans 13 amino acids.

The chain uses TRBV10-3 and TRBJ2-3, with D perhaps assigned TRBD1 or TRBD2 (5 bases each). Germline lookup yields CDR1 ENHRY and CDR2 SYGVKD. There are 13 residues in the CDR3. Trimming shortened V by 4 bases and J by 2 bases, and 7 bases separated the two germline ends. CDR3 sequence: CAISGDHTDTQYF. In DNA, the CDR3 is TGTGCCATCAGTGGGGACCACACAGATACGCAGTATTTT.

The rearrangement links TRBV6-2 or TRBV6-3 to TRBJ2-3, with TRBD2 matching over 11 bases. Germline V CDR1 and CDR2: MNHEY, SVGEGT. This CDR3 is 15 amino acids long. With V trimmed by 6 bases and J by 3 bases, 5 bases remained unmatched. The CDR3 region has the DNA TGTGCCAGCAGACGCCCTAGCGGGAGGACAGATACGCAGTATTTT. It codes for CASRRPSGRTDTQYF.